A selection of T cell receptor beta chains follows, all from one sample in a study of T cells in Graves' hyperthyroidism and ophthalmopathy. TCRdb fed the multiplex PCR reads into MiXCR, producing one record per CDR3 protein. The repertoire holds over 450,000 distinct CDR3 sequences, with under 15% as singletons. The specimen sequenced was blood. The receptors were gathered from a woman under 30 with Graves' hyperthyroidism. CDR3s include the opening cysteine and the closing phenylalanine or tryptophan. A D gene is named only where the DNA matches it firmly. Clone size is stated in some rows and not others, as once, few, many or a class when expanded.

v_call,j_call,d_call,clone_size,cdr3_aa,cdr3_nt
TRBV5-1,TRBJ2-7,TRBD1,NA,CASSTDRASYEQYF,TGCGCCAGCAGCACCGACAGGGCCTCCTACGAGCAGTACTTC
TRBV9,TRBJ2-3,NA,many,CASSVRGLIDTQYF,TGTGCCAGCAGCGTACGGGGCTTGATAGATACGCAGTATTTT
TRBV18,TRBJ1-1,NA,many,CASSPPLQNTEAFF,TGTGCCAGCTCACCACCGCTTCAGAACACTGAAGCTTTCTTT
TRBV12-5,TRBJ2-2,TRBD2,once,CASGLVQSGMGTGELFF,TGTGCTAGTGGTTTGGTACAAAGCGGGATGGGTACCGGGGAGCTGTTTTTT
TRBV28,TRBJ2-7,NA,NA,CASSLFVEQYF,TGTGCCAGCAGTTTATTTGTCGAGCAGTACTTC
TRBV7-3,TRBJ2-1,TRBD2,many,CASSVTSGRKNEQFF,TGTGCCAGCAGCGTCACTAGCGGGAGAAAGAATGAGCAGTTCTTC
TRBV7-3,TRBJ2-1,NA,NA,CASSPSGTAYNGQFF,TGTGCCAGCAGCCCAAGCGGGACAGCCTACAATGGGCAGTTCTTC
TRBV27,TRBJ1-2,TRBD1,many,CASSPLQLRQGDGYTF,TGTGCCAGCAGTCCATTACAACTTCGACAGGGGGATGGCTACACCTTC
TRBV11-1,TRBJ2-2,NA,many,CASKSIGRSNTGELFF,TGTGCCAGCAAGAGTATAGGACGTTCGAACACCGGGGAGCTGTTTTTT
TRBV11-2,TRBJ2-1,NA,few,CASSPPDWKWFF,TGTGCCAGCAGCCCCCCGGACTGGAAGTGGTTCTTC
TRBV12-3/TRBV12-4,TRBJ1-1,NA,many,CASSSDGLNTEAFF,TGTGCCAGCAGTTCCGACGGATTGAACACTGAAGCTTTCTTT
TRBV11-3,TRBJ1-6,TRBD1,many,CASSSSGTDNSPLHF,TGTGCCAGCAGCTCCTCCGGGACAGATAATTCACCCCTCCACTTT
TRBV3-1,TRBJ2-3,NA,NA,CASSQAGTSIGDTQYF,TGTGCCAGCAGCCAGGCCGGGACTTCCATTGGGGATACGCAGTATTTT
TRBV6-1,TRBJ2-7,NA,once,CASLGVFPSYEQYF,TGTGCCAGCCTGGGGGTCTTTCCCTCCTACGAGCAGTACTTC
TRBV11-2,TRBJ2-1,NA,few,CASSLAGNWNEQFF,TGTGCCAGCAGCTTGGCGGGGAACTGGAATGAGCAGTTCTTC
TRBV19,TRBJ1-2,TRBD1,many,CASTLNRGRIYGYTF,TGTGCCAGTACCCTCAACAGGGGGCGGATCTATGGCTACACCTTC
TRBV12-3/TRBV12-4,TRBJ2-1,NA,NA,CASRPITGQKDEQFF,TGTGCCAGCAGACCTATTACCGGACAGAAGGATGAGCAGTTCTTC
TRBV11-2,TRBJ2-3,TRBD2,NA,CASSFSTSGIQTQYF,TGTGCCAGCAGCTTTTCCACTAGCGGGATCCAAACGCAGTATTTT
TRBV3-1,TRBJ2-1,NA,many,CASSQDGSSYNEQFF,TGTGCCAGCAGCCAAGACGGAAGCTCCTACAATGAGCAGTTCTTC
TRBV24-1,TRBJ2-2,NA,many,CATSYGANTGELFF,TGTGCCACCAGTTACGGGGCGAACACCGGGGAGCTGTTTTTT
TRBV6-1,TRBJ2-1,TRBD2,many,CASSSPGASGRNEQFF,TGTGCCAGCAGTTCTCCTGGGGCTAGCGGAAGGAATGAGCAGTTCTTC
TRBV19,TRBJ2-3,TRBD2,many,CASSIGTGTRVADTQYF,TGTGCCAGTAGTATAGGGACCGGGACTAGAGTCGCAGATACGCAGTATTTT
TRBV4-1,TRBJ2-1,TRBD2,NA,CASSQLPGLAGGPRNEQFF,TGCGCCAGCAGCCAACTCCCGGGACTAGCGGGAGGGCCTCGGAATGAGCAGTTCTTC
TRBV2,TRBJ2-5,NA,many,CASSEANKETQYF,TGTGCCAGCAGTGAAGCTAACAAAGAGACCCAGTACTTC
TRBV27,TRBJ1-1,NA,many,CASSFNAGNTEAFF,TGTGCCAGCAGCTTTAATGCAGGGAACACTGAAGCTTTCTTT
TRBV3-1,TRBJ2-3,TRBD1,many,CASSTQGAGGPTQYF,TGTGCCAGCAGCACCCAGGGGGCTGGGGGACCAACGCAGTATTTT
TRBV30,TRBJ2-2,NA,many,CAWSRFGGQLNTGELFF,TGTGCCTGGAGTCGCTTTGGAGGACAGTTGAACACCGGGGAGCTGTTTTTT
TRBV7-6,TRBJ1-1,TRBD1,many,CASSWGQGQGAFF,TGTGCCAGCAGCTGGGGACAGGGGCAAGGAGCTTTCTTT
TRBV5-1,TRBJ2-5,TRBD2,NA,CASSATSGRALETQYF,TGCGCCAGCAGCGCTACTAGCGGGAGGGCCTTAGAGACCCAGTACTTC
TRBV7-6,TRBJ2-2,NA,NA,CASSLGGTTGELFF,TGTGCCAGCAGCTTAGGGGGCACCACCGGGGAGCTGTTTTTT
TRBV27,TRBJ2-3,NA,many,CASSLGRAKDTQYF,TGTGCCAGCAGTTTAGGGCGGGCTAAAGATACGCAGTATTTT
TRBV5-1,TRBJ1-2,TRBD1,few,CASSFPDRGYGYTF,TGCGCCAGCAGCTTCCCGGACAGGGGCTATGGCTACACCTTC
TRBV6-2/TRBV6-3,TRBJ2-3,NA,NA,CASSYSRGLLGDTQYF,TGTGCCAGCAGTTACTCTAGGGGACTCCTCGGGGATACGCAGTATTTT
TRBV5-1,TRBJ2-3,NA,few,CASGPSGTDTQYF,TGCGCCAGCGGGCCTAGCGGCACAGATACGCAGTATTTT
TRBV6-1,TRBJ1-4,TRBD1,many,CASSSRDSNEKLFF,TGTGCCAGCAGTTCCCGGGACAGTAATGAAAAACTGTTTTTT
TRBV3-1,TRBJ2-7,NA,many,CASSQGGTDYEQYF,TGTGCCAGCAGCCAAGGTGGGACCGACTACGAGCAGTACTTC
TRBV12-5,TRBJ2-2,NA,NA,CASGLVSGSVGELFF,TGTGCTAGTGGTTTGGTATCCGGGAGCGTCGGGGAGCTGTTTTTT
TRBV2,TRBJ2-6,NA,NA,CASSQDAAGANVLTF,TGCGCCAGCAGCCAGGACGCCGCAGGGGCCAACGTCCTGACTTTC
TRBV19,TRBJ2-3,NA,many,CTRGTNTDTQYF,TGTACCAGGGGTACGAACACAGATACGCAGTATTTT
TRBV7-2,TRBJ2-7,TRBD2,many,CASSLMGLAGRYEQYF,TGTGCCAGCAGCCTGATGGGACTAGCGGGACGATACGAGCAGTACTTC
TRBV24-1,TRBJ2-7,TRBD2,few,CATSDPGLAGYEQYF,TGTGCCACCAGTGATCCGGGACTAGCGGGCTACGAGCAGTACTTC
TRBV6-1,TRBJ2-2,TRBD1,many,CASSPRDSQSPGELFF,TGTGCCAGCAGTCCCCGGGACAGCCAAAGTCCCGGGGAGCTGTTTTTT
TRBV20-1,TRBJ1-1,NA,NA,CSARPPGDQNTEAFF,TGCAGTGCTAGGCCCCCCGGTGACCAGAACACTGAAGCTTTCTTT
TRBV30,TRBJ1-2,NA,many,CAWSATGLYGYTF,TGTGCCTGGAGCGCTACAGGACTTTACGGCTACACCTTC
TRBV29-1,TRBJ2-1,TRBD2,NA,CSVGGLAGRVNEQFF,TGCAGCGTTGGGGGACTAGCGGGTAGGGTCAATGAGCAGTTCTTC
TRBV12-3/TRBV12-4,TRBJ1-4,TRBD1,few,CASSRPGQGVEKLFF,TGTGCCAGCAGCCGACCGGGACAGGGGGTCGAAAAACTGTTTTTT
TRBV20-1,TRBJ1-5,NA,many,CSAAGVDPTQPQHF,TGCAGTGCTGCAGGGGTTGATCCCACTCAGCCCCAGCATTTT
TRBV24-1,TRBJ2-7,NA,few,CATSDLSEQYF,TGTGCCACCAGTGATTTATCCGAGCAGTACTTC
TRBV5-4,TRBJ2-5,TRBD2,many,CASIGLAGEETQYF,TGTGCCAGCATTGGACTAGCGGGAGAAGAGACCCAGTACTTC
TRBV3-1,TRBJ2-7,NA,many,CASSRDKYYEQYF,TGTGCCAGCAGCCGGGACAAGTACTACGAGCAGTACTTC
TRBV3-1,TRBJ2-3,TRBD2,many,CASSPGGSRTDTQYF,TGTGCCAGCAGCCCGGGAGGGAGTCGCACAGATACGCAGTATTTT
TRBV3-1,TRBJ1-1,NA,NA,CASSHLLEAFF,TGTGCCAGCAGCCACCTTCTTGAAGCTTTCTTT
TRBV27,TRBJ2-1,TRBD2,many,CASRRTSGRASNEQFF,TGTGCCAGCAGGCGGACTAGCGGGAGGGCCTCAAATGAGCAGTTCTTC
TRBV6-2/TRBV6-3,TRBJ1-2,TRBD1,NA,CASSYSIRQGRSGYTF,TGTGCCAGCAGTTACAGTATCCGACAGGGCCGGTCGGGCTACACCTTC
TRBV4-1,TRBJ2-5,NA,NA,CASSHREVKETQYF,TGCGCCAGCAGCCACCGGGAAGTAAAGGAGACCCAGTACTTC